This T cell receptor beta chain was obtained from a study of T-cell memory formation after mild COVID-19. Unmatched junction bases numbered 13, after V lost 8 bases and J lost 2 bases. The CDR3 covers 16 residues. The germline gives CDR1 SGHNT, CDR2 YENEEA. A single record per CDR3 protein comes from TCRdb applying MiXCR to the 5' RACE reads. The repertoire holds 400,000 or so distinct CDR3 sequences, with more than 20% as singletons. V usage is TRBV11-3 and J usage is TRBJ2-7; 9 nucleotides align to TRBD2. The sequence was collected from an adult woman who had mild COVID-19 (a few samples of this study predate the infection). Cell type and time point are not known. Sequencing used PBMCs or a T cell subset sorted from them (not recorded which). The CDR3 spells CASSTGASGTPYEQYF. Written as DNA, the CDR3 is TGTGCCAGCTCCACAGGTGCTAGCGGGACCCCCTACGAGCAGTACTTC.